This paragraph reports one TCR beta chain. Amplification of TCR beta CDR3 regions used RNA as the template. First-round RT-PCR with HTBI primers amplified the TCR CDR3 region. One entry per CDR3 protein, called by TCRdb with MiXCR from the multiplex PCR reads. This table holds approximately 330,000 distinct CDR3 sequences, 15% to 20% found once. The germline gives CDR1 DFQATT, CDR2 SNEGSKA (reference sequence). The CDR3 runs 12 residues. Trimming took off 1 base at V and 16 bases at J, with 17 bases between the two ends. Hyperthyroidism was newly diagnosed in patients aged 18 to 65 (duration under 2 months). Investigators excluded patients with uncontrolled infection, other autoimmune disease, pregnancy or lactation. The data are from a study of T cells in Graves' hyperthyroidism and ophthalmopathy.

This rearrangement joins TRBV20-1 to TRBJ2-1; D ambiguous. The receptor comes from a woman aged 45-65 years with Graves' hyperthyroidism. Sequenced: blood. The CDR3 loop reads CSARVSSGVCFF. CDR3 nucleotide sequence: TGCAGTGCTAGAGTCTCCTCCGGAGTTTGCTTCTTC.